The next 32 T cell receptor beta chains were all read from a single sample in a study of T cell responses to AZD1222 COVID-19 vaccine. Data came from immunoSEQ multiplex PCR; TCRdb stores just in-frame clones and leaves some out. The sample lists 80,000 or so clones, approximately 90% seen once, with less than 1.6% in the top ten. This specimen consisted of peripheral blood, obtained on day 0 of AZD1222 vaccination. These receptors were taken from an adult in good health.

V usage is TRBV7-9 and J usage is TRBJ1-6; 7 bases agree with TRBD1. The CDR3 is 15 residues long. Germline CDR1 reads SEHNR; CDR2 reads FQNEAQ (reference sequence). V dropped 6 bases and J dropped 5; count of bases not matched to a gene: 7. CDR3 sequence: CASRLGTANNSPLHF. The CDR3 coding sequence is TGTGCCAGCAGACTCGGGACAGCGAATAATTCACCCCTCCACTTT.

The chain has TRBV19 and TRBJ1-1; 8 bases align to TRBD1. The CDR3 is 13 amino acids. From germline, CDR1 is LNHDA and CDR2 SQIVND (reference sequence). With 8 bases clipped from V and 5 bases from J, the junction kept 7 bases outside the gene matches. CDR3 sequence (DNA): TGTGCCAGTTCTCGACAGGGGAGGACTGAAGCTTTCTTT. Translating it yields CASSRQGRTEAFF.

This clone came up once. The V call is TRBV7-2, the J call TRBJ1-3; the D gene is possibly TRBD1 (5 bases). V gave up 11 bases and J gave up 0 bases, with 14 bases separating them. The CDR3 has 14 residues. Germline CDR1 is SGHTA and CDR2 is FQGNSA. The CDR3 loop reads CALSGGFSGNTIYF. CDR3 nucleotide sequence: TGTGCCCTCTCGGGGGGATTCTCTGGAAACACCATATATTTT.

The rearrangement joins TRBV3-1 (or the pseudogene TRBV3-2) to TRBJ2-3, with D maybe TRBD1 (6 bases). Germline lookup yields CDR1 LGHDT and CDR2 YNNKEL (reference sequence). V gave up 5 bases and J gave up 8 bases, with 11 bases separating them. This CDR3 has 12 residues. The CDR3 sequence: CASSERRGTQYF. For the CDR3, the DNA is TGTGCCAGCAGCGAGCGCAGGGGTACGCAGTATTTT.

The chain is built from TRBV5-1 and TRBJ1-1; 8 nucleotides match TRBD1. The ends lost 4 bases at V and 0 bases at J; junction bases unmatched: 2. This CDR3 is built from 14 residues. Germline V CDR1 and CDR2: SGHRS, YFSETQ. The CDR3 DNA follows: TGCGCCAGCAGCCGGGGACAGGTGAACACTGAAGCTTTCTTT. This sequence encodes CASSRGQVNTEAFF.

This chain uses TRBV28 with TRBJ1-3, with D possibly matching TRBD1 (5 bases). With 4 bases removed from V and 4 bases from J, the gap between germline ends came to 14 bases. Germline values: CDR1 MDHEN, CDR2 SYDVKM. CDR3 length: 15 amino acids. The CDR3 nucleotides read TGTGCCAGCAGTTCCCCTGCGGGGCGAGGAAACACCATATATTTT. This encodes CASSSPAGRGNTIYF.

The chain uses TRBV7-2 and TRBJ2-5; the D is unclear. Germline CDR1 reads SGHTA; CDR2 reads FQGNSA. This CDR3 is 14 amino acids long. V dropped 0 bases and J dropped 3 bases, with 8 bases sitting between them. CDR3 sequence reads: CASSLAVREETQYF. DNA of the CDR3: TGTGCCAGCAGCTTAGCGGTCCGCGAAGAGACCCAGTACTTC.

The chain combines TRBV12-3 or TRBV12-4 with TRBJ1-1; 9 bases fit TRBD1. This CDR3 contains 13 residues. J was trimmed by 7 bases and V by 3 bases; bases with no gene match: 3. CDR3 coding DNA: TGTGCCAGCAGTTTCAGACAGGGGGTTGAAGCTTTCTTT. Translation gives CASSFRQGVEAFF.

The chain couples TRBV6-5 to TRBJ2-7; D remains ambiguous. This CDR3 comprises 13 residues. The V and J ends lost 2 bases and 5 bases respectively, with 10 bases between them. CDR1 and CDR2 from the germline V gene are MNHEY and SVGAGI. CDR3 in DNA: TGTGCCAGCAGTTACGAGAGGTCTCACGAGCAGTACTTC. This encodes CASSYERSHEQYF.

The CDR3: CASSLGRETSDTQYF. Written as DNA, the CDR3 is TGTGCCAGCAGTTTAGGGCGGGAAACATCAGATACGCAGTATTTT. The chain uses TRBV6-2 or TRBV6-3 and TRBJ2-3, with D possibly being TRBD2 (6 bases). The CDR3 consists of 15 residues. V lost 4 bases and J 4 bases, leaving 15 bases between the germline ends. CDR1 and CDR2 from the germline V gene are MNHEY and SVGEGT.

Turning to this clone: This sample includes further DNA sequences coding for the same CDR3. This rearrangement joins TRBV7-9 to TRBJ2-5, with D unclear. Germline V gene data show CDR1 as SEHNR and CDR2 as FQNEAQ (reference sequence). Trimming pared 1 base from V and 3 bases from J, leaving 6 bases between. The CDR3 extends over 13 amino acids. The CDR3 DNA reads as TGTGCCAGCAGCTTAGGGGCGAAAGAGACCCAGTACTTC. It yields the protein CASSLGAKETQYF.

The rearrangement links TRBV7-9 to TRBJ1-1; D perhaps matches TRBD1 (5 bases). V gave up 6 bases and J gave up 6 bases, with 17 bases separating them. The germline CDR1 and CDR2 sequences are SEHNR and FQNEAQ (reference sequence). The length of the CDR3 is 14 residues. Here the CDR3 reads CASRTSGGGAEAFF. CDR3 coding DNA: TGTGCCAGCAGGACCTCGGGGGGTGGGGCTGAAGCTTTCTTT.

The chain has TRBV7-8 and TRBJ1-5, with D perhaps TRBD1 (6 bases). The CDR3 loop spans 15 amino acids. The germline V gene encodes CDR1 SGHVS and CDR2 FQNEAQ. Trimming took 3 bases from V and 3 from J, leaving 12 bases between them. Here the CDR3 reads CASSFLRGHNQPQHF. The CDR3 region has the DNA TGTGCCAGCAGCTTTTTACGGGGGCACAATCAGCCCCAGCATTTT.

CDR3 DNA sequence: TGTGCCAGCAGCTTTTCTGGAGTTTATGGCTACACCTTC. Protein sequence: CASSFSGVYGYTF. This rearrangement joins TRBV7-3 to TRBJ1-2; D gene ambiguous. The CDR3 is 13 residues long. V was trimmed by 3 bases and J by 5 bases, leaving 10 bases between them. From germline, CDR1 is SGHTA and CDR2 FQGTGA.

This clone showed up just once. CDR3 region: CASSEEWRALRSNQPQHF. The CDR3 coding sequence is TGTGCCAGCAGTGAAGAGTGGCGGGCCCTGAGAAGCAATCAGCCCCAGCATTTT. V gene TRBV6-1 combines with J gene TRBJ1-5; D not certain. Germline assignment: CDR1 MNHNS and CDR2 SASEGT. The length of the CDR3 is 18 residues. V lost 1 base and J lost 1, with 17 bases in between.

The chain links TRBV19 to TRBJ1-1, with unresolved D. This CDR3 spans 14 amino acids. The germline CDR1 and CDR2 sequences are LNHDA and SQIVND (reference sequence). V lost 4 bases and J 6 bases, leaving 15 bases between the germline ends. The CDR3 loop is CASSRGFSEAEAFF. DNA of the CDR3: TGTGCCAGTAGTAGAGGATTCTCGGAGGCTGAAGCTTTCTTT.

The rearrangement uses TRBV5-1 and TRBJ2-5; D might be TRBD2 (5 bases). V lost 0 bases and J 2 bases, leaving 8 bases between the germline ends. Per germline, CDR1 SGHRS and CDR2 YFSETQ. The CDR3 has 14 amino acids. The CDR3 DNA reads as TGCGCCAGCAGCTTGGACGGGAATCAAGAGACCCAGTACTTC. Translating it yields CASSLDGNQETQYF.

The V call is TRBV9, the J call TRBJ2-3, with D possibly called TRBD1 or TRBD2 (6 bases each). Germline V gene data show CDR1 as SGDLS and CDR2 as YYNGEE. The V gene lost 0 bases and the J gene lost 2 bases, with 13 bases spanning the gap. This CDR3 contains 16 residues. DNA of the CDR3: TGTGCCAGCAGCGTAGTGGCAGGGGAGGCCACAGATACGCAGTATTTT. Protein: CASSVVAGEATDTQYF.

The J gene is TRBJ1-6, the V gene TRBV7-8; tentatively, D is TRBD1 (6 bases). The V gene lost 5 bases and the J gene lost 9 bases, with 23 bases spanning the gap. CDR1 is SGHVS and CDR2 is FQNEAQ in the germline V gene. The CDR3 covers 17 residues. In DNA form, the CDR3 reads TGTGCCAGCAGCGGGGGGGCGGGGGCGCTTGGGGGTTCACCCCTCCACTTT. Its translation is CASSGGAGALGGSPLHF. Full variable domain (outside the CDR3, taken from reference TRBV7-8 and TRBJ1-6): GAGVSQSPRYKVAKRGQDVALRCDPISGHVSLFWYQQALGQGPEFLTYFQNEAQLDKSGLPSDRFFAERPEGSVSTLKIQRTQQEDSAVYLCASSGGAGALGGSPLHFGNGTRLTVT.

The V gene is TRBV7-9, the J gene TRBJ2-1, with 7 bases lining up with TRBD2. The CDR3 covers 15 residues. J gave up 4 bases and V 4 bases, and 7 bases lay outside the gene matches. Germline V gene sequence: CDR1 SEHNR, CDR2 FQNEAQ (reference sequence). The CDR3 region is CASSSTGDYYNEQFF. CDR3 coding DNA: TGTGCCAGCAGCTCGACGGGGGACTATTACAATGAGCAGTTCTTC.

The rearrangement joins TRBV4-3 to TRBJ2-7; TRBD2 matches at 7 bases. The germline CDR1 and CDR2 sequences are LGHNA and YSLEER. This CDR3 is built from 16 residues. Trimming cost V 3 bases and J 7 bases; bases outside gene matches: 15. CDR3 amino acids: CASSQEEGGSRREQYF. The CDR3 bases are TGCGCCAGCAGCCAGGAAGAGGGCGGGAGCCGAAGAGAGCAGTACTTC.

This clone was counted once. CDR3 residues: CASSLVGQGAYGYTF. The DNA of the CDR3 is TGTGCCAGCAGCTTGGTGGGACAGGGGGCCTATGGCTACACCTTC. The chain has TRBV5-4 and TRBJ1-2; 12 bases map to TRBD1. Germline lookup yields CDR1 SGHNT and CDR2 YYREEE (reference sequence). This CDR3 has 15 residues. J gave up 4 bases and V 0 bases, and 1 base lay outside the gene matches. Based on the CDR3 plus reference TRBV5-4 and TRBJ1-2, the full variable domain is ETGVTQSPTHLIKTRGQQVTLRCSSQSGHNTVSWYQQALGQGPQFIFQYYREEENGRGNFPPRFSGLQFPNYSSELNVNALELDDSALYLCASSLVGQGAYGYTFGSGTRLTVV.

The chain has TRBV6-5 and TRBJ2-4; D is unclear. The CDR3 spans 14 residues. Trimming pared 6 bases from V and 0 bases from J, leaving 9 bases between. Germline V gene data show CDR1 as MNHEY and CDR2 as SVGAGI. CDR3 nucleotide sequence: TGTGCCAGCAGGCGATTACTAGCCAAAAACATTCAGTACTTC. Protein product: CASRRLLAKNIQYF.

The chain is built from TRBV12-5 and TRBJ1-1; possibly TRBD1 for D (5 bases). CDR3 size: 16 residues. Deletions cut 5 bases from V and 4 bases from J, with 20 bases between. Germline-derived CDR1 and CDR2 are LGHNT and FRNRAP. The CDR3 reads CASGPGGGLFGTEAFF. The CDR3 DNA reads TGTGCTAGTGGTCCCGGGGGGGGTTTATTTGGCACTGAAGCTTTCTTT.

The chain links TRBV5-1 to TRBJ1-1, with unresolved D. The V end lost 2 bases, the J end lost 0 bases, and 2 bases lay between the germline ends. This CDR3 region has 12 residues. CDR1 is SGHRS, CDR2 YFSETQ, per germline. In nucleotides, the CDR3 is TGCGCCAGCAGCTTCTTGAACACTGAAGCTTTCTTT. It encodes CASSFLNTEAFF.

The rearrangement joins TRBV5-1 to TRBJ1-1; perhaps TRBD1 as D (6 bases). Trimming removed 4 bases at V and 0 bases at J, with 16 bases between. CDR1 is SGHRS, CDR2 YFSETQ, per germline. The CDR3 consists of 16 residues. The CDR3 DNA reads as TGCGCCAGCAGCAGACAGGCGGCCCCCTTGAACACTGAAGCTTTCTTT. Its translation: CASSRQAAPLNTEAFF. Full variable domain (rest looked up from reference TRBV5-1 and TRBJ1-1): KAGVTQTPRYLIKTRGQQVTLSCSPISGHRSVSWYQQTPGQGLQFLFEYFSETQRNKGNFPGRFSGRQFSNSRSEMNVSTLELGDSALYLCASSRQAAPLNTEAFFGQGTRLTVV.

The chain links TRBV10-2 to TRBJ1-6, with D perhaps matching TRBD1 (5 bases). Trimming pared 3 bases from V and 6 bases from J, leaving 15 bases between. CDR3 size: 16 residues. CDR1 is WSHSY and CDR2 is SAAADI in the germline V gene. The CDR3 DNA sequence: TGCGCCAGCAGTGATGGGGCAGTGAGGGGTAATTCACCCCTCCACTTT. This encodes CASSDGAVRGNSPLHF.

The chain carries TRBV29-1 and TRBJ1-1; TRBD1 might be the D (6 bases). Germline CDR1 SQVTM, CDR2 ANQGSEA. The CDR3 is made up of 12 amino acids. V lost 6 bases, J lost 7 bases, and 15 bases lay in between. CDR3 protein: CSVAGQRLEAFF. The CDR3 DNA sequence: TGCAGCGTCGCCGGACAGCGCCTTGAAGCTTTCTTT. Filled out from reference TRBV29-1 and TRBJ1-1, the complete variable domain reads SAVISQKPSRDICQRGTSLTIQCQVDSQVTMMFWYRQQPGQSLTLIATANQGSEATYESGFVIDKFPISRPNLTFSTLTVSNMSPEDSSIYLCSVAGQRLEAFFGQGTRLTVV.

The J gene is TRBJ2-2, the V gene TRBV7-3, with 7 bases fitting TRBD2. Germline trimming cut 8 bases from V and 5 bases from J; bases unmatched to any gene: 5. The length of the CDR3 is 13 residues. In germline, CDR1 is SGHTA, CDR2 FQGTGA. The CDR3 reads CASRGEGTGELFF. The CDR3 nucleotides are TGTGCCAGCCGAGGGGAGGGGACCGGGGAGCTGTTTTTT.

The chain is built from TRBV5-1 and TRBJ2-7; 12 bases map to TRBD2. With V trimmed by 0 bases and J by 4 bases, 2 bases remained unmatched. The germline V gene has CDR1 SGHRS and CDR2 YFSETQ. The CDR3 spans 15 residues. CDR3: CASSLETSGSYEQYF. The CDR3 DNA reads TGCGCCAGCAGCTTGGAGACTAGCGGGAGTTACGAGCAGTACTTC.

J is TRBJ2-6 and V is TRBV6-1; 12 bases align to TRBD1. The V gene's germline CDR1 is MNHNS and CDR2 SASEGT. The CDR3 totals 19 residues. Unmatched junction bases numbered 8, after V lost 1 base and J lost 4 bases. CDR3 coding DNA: TGTGCCAGCAGTGAAGAAGAGGGACAGGGGGCTAGAGGGGCCAACGTCCTGACTTTC. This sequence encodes CASSEEEGQGARGANVLTF.

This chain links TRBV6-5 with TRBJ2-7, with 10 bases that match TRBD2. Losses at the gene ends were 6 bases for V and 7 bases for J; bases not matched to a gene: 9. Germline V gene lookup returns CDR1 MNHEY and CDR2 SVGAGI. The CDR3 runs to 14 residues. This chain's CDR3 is CASRSPSGSREQYF. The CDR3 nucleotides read TGTGCCAGCAGATCACCTAGCGGGAGTAGGGAGCAGTACTTC.